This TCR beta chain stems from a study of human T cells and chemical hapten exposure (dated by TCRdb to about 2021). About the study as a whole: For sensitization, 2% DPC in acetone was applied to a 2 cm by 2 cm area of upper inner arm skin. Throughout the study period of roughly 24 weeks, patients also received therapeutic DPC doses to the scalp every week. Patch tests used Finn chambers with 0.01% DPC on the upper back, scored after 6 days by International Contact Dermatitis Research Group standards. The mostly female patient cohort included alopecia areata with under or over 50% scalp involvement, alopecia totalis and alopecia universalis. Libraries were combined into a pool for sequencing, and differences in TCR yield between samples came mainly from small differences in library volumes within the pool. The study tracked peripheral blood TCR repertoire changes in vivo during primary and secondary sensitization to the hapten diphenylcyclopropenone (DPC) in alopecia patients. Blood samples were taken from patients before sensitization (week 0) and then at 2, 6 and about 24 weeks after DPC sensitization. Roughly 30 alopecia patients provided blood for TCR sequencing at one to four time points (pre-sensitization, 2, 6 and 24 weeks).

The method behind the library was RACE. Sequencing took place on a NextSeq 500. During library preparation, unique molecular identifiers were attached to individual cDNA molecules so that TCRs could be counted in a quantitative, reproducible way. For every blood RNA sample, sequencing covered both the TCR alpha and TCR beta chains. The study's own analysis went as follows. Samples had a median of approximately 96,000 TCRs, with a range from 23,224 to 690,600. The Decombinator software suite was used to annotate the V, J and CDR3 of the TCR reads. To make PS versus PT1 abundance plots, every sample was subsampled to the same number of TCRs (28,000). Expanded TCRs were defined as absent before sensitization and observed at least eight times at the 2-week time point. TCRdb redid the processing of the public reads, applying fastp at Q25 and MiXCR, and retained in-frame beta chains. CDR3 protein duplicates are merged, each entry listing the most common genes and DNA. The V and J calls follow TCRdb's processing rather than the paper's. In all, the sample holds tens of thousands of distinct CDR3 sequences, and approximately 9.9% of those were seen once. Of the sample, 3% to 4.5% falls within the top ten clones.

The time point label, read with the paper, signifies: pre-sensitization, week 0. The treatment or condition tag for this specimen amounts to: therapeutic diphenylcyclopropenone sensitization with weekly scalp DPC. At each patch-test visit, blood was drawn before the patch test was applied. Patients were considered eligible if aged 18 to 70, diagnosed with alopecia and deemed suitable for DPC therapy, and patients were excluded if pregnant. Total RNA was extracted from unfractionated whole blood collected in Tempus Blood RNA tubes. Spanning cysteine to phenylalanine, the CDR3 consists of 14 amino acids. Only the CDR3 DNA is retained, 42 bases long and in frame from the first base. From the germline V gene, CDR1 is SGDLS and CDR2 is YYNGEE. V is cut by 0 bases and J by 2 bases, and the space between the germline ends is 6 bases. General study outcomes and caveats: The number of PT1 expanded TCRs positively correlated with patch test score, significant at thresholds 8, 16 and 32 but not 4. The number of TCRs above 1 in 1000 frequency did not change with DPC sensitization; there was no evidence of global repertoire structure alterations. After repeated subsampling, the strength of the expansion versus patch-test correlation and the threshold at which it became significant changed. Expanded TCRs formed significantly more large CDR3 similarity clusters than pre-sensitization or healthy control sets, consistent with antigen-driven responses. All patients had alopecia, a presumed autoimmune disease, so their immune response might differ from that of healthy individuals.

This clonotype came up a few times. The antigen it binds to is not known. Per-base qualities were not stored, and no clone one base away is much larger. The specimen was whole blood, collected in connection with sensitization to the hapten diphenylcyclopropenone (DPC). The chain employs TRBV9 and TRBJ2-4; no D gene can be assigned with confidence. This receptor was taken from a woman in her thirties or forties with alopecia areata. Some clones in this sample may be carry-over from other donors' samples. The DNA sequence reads TGTGCCAGCAGCGTAGGAGGCACCAAAAACATTCAGTACTTC. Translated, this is CASSVGGTKNIQYF.